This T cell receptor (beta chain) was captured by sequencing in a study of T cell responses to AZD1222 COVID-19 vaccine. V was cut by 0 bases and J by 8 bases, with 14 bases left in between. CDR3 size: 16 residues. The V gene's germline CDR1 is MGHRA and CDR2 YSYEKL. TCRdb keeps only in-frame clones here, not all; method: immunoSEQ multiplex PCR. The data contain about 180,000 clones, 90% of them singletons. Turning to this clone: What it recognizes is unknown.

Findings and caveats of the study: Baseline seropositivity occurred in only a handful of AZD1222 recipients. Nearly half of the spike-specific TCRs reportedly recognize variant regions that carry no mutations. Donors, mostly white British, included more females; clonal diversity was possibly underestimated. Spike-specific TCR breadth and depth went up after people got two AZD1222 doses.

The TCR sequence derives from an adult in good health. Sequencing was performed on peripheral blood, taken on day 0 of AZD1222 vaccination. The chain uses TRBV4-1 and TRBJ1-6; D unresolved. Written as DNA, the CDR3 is TGCGCCAGCAGCCAAGAACATGTAAATAAGTATTCACCCCTCCACTTT. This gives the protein CASSQEHVNKYSPLHF.